The clone carrying this T cell receptor beta chain came up a few times. As yet, its antigen is unknown. Unique molecular identifiers were built into the TCRbeta library. TCRdb analysed the PCR reads with MiXCR anew, one entry per CDR3 protein. The sample holds some 830,000 distinct CDR3 sequences; less than 20% are singletons and the top ten take under 6%. The data originate from a study of T-cell reconstitution after alpha-beta-depleted transplantation in children. General study points: From surviving recipient T cells and thymic progenitors came the high day-60 TCRbeta diversity observed in some patients. Fresh T-cell production supplied most of the T-cell counts and diversity seen one year after transplant.

With 1 base removed from V and 7 bases from J, the gap between germline ends came to 11 bases. The CDR3 runs 13 residues. Germline loops: CDR1 DFQATT, CDR2 SNEGSKA (reference sequence). This chain joins TRBV20-1 and TRBJ1-5; a possible D gene is TRBD1 (5 bases). Sample: PBMCs, mostly from graft donor cells, taken 360 days after TCRalphabeta/CD19-depleted stem cell transplant. This receptor was identified in a male patient aged 10 to 17 who had a stem cell transplant for acute lymphoblastic leukemia, so the T cells may come from the graft donor. The DNA for the CDR3 is TGCAGTGCTAGAGTACAGGCGAACCAGCCCCAGCATTTT. Protein product: CSARVQANQPQHF.